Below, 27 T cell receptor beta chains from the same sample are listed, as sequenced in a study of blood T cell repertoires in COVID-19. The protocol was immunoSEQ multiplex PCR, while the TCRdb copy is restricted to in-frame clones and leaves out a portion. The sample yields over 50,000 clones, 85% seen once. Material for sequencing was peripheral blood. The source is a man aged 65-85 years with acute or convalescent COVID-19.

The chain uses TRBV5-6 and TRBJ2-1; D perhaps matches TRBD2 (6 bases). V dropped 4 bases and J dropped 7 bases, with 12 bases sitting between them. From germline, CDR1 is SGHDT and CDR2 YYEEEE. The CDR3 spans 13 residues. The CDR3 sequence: CASSRTAGNEQFF. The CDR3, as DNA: TGTGCCAGCAGCCGGACCGCGGGGAATGAGCAGTTCTTC.

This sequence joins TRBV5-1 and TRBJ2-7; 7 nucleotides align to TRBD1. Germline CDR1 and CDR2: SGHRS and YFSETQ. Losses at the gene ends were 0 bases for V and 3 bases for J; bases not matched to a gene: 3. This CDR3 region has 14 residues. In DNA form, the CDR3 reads TGCGCCAGCAGCTTGGAACAGGGGAACTACGAGCAGTACTTC. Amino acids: CASSLEQGNYEQYF.

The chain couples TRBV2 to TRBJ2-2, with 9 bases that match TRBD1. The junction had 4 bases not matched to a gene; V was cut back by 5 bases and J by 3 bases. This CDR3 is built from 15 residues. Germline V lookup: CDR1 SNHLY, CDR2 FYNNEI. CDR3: CASSRQGVDTGELFF. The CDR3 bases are TGTGCCAGCAGTCGACAGGGGGTCGACACCGGGGAGCTGTTTTTT.

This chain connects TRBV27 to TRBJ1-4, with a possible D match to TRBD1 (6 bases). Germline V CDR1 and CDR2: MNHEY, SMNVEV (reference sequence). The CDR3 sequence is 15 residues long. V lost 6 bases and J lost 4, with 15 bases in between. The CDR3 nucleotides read TGTGCCAGCAGCCAACAGGGTGCGGGTAATGAAAAACTGTTTTTT. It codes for CASSQQGAGNEKLFF.

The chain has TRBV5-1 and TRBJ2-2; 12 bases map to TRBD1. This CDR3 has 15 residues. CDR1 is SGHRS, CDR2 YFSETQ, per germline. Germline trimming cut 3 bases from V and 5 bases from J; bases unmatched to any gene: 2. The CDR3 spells CASSWDRGRTGELFF. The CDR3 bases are TGCGCCAGCAGCTGGGACAGGGGGCGGACCGGGGAGCTGTTTTTT.

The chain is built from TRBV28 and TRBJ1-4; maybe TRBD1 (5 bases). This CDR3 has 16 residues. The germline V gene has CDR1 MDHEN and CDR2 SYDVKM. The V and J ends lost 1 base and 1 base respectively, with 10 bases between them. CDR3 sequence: CASSLSRVGTNEKLFF. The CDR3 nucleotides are TGTGCCAGCAGTTTATCCAGGGTTGGAACTAATGAAAAACTGTTTTTT.

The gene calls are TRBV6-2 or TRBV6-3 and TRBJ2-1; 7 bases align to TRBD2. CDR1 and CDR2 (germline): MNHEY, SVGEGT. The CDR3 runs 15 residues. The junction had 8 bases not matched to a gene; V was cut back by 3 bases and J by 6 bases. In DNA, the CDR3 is TGTGCCAGCAGTTATACGGGGGGACCCTCCAATGAGCAGTTCTTC. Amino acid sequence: CASSYTGGPSNEQFF.

The CDR3 nucleotides are TGTGCCAGCAGCTTGGCTAGTTTAGCCCCCTACAATGAGCAGTTCTTC. Amino acid sequence: CASSLASLAPYNEQFF. V usage is TRBV5-6 and J usage is TRBJ2-1; D gene unclear. Germline values: CDR1 SGHDT, CDR2 YYEEEE. Trimming shortened V by 0 bases and J by 2 bases, and 12 bases separated the two germline ends. The CDR3 is 16 amino acids.

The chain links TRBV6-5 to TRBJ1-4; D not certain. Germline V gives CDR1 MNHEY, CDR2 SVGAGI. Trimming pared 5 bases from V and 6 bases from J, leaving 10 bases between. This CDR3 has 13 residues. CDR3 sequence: CASSRKLDEKLFF. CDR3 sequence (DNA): TGTGCCAGCAGTCGCAAATTAGATGAAAAACTGTTTTTT.

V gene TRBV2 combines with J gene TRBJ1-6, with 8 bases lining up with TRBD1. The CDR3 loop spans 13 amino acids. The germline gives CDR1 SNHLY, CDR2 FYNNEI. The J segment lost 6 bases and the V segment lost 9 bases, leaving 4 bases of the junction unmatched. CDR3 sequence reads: CARGTGTNSPLHF. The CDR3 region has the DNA TGTGCCAGGGGGACAGGTACTAATTCACCCCTCCACTTT.

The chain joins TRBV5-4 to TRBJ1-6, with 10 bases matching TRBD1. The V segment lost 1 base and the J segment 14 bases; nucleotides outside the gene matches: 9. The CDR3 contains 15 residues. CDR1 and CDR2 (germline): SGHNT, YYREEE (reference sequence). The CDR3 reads CASSLPGQGWVALHF. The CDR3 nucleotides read TGTGCCAGCAGCTTGCCGGGACAGGGGTGGGTTGCCCTCCACTTT.

CDR3: CASSPNFSTNEKLFF. CDR3 DNA: TGTGCCAGCTCACCGAACTTTTCAACTAATGAAAAACTGTTTTTT. J is TRBJ1-4 and V is TRBV18, with D unresolved. In germline, CDR1 is KGHSH, CDR2 LQKENI. CDR3 length equals 15 residues. V was clipped by 3 bases and J by 0 bases, with 8 bases between them.

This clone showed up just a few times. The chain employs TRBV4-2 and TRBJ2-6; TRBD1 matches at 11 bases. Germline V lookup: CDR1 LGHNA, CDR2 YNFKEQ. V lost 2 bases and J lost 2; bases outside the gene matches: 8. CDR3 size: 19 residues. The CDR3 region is CASSQHRDRGSPGANVLTF. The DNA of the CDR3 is TGTGCCAGCAGCCAACACCGGGACAGGGGGTCGCCTGGGGCCAACGTCCTGACTTTC.

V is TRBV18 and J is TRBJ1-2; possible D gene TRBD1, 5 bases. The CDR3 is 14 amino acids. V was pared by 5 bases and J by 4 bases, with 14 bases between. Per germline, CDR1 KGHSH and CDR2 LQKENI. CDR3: CASSTGLNSYGYTF. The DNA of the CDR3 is TGTGCCAGCTCAACGGGACTTAATTCCTATGGCTACACCTTC.

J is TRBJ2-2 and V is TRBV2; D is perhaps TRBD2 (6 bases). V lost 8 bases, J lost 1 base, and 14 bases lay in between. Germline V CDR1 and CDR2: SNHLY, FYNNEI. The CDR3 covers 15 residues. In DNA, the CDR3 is TGTGCCAGCTCCGGAGGGAGTATGAACACCGGGGAGCTGTTTTTT. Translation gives CASSGGSMNTGELFF.

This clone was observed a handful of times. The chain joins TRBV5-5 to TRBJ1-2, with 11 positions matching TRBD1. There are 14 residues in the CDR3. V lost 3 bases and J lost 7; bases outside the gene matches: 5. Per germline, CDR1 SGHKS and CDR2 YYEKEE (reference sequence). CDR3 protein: CASSWTGGAGGYTF. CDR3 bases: TGTGCCAGCAGCTGGACAGGGGGCGCGGGTGGCTACACCTTC.

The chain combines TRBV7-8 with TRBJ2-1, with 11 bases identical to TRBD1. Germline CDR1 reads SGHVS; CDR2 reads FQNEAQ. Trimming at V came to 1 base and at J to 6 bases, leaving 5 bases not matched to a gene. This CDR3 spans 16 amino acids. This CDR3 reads CASSLGPGQGGNEQFF. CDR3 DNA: TGTGCCAGCAGCTTAGGACCGGGACAGGGGGGCAATGAGCAGTTCTTC.

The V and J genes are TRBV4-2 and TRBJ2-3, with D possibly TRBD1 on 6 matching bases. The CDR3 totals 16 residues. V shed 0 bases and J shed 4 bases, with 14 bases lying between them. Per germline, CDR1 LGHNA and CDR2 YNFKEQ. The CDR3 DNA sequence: TGTGCCAGCAGCCAAGAAGGGGGAATTAGTTCAGATACGCAGTATTTT. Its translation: CASSQEGGISSDTQYF.

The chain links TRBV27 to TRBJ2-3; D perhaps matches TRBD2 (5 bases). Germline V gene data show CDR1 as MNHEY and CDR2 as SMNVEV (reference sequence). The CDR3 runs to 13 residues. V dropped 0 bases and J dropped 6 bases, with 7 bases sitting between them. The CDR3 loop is CASSLSEEDTQYF. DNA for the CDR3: TGTGCCAGCAGTTTATCGGAGGAGGATACGCAGTATTTT.

The DNA of the CDR3 is TGTGCCAGCAGAATTGGGGGGGCCTCAGATACGCAGTATTTT. This sequence encodes CASRIGGASDTQYF. This rearrangement joins TRBV6-5 to TRBJ2-3, with D possibly TRBD2 on 7 matching bases. V was trimmed by 6 bases and J by 4 bases, leaving 14 bases between them. Germline loops: CDR1 MNHEY, CDR2 SVGAGI. The CDR3 sequence is 14 residues long.

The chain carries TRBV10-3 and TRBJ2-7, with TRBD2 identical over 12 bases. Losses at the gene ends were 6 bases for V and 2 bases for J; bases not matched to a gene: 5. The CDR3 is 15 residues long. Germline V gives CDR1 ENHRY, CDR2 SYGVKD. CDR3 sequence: CAISDRLAGAYEQYF. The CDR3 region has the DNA TGTGCCATCAGCGACCGACTAGCGGGGGCCTACGAGCAGTACTTC.

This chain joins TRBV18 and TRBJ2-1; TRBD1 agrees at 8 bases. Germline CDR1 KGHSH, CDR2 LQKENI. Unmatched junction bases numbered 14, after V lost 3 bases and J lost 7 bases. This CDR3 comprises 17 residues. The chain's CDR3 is CASSPGDRGWSRNEQFF. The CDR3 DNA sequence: TGTGCCAGCTCACCGGGCGACAGGGGCTGGTCGCGGAATGAGCAGTTCTTC.

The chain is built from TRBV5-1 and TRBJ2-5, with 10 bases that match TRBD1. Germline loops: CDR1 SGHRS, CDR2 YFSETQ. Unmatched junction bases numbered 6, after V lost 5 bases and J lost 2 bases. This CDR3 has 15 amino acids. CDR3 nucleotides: TGCGCCAGCAGGGGGATGGGACAGGGGCAAGAGACCCAGTACTTC. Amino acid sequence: CASRGMGQGQETQYF.

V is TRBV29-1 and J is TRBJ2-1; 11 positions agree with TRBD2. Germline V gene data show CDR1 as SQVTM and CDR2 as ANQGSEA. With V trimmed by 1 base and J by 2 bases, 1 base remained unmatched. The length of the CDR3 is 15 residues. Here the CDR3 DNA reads TGCAGCGTTGAAGTTAGCGGGGGGGCCTACAATGAGCAGTTCTTC. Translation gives CSVEVSGGAYNEQFF.

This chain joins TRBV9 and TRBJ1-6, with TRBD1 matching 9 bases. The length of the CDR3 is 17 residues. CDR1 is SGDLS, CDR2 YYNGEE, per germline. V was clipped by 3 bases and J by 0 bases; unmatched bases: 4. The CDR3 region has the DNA TGTGCCAGCAGCGCGGGACAGGGAAACTCCTATAATTCACCCCTCCACTTT. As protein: CASSAGQGNSYNSPLHF.

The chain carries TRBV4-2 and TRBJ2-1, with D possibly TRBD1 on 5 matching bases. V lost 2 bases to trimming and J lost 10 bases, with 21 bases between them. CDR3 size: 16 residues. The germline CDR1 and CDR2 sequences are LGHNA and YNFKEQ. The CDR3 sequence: CASSQTLGSGREEQFF. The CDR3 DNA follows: TGTGCCAGCAGCCAAACTCTAGGGTCAGGGCGAGAAGAGCAGTTCTTC.

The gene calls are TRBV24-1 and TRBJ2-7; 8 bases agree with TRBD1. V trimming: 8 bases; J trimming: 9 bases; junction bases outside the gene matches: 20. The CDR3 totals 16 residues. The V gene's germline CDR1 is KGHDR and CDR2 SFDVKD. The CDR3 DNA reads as TGTGCCACCATCACCCCCCGTGCAGGGGGCGCGTGCGGGCAGTACTTC. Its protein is CATITPRAGGACGQYF.